This entry concerns a single T cell receptor (beta chain). This record belongs to a study of OX40 agonist ivuxolimab in advanced cancers. Autoimmune disease history or systemic immunosuppression led to patient exclusion. Samples were taken at baseline and on day 1 of cycles 4 and 7. The CDR3 loop spans 14 amino acids. Deletions cut 5 bases from V and 3 bases from J, with 10 bases between. The V gene's germline CDR1 is SEHNR and CDR2 FQNEAQ (reference sequence). Only in-frame clones appear in the TCRdb table, and some are missing; sequencing was by immunoSEQ multiplex PCR. This sample has over 85,000 clones, with 80% to 90% found just once.

The chain links TRBV7-9 to TRBJ1-4; possibly TRBD1 for D (5 bases). The receptor's source is an adult with an advanced solid tumor such as melanoma, head and neck, liver or kidney cancer. Sequenced material: CD4+ or CD8+ T cells sorted from blood, taken in a trial of the OX40 agonist ivuxolimab. CDR3: CASSKGTSNEKLFF. DNA of the CDR3: TGTGCCAGCAGCAAGGGGACTTCTAATGAAAAACTGTTTTTT.